This T cell receptor (beta chain) was obtained from a study of blood T cells in healthy people across ages. Study findings and constraints: In long-lived donors, naive CD4+ cell counts and diversity exceeded those of aged donors.

This clonotype has just a few counts. What it binds is not known. At one boundary the junction diverges from the germline segment, which might be a read error. Sample-barcoded 5' priming and a J-beta primer mix drove a second PCR of roughly 6 to 12 cycles. A tag from a template-switch adaptor with 12 random nucleotides marked each cDNA molecule. TCRdb used MiXCR to reprocess the 5' RACE reads, holding one entry per CDR3 protein. The sample consists of some 800,000 distinct CDR3 sequences, about 25% of them appearing once. Germline CDR1 is GTSNPN and CDR2 is SVGIG (reference sequence). CDR3 size: 14 residues. This sample was shared with a second study, whose subject was T cells of mothers and their children. As that report states: The yield was over 8 million TCR beta CDR3 reads from each mother and a few million from each child. The study found thymic selection shapes TCR recombination output similarly in related and unrelated pairs.

The rearrangement uses TRBV30 and TRBJ1-4, with 9 bases lining up with TRBD1. The source is a boy younger than 18 in good health. Sequencing used blood. The CDR3 DNA sequence: TGTGTCTGGAAGCAGACAGGGGGAGGTGAAAAACTGTTTTTT. Its translation is CVWKQTGGGEKLFF.